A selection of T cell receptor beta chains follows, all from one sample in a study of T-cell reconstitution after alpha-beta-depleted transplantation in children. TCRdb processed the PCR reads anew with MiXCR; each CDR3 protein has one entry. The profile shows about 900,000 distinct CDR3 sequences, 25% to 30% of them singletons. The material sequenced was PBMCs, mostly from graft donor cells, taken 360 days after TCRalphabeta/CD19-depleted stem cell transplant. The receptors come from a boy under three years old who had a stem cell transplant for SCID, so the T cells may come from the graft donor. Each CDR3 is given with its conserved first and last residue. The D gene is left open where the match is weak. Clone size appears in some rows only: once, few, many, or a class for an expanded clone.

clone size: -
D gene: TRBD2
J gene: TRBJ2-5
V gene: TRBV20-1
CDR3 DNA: TGCAGTGCTAGATCTAGCGGGGGGCGAGTCCCTTTGCAAGAGACCCAGTACTTC
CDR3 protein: CSARSSGGRVPLQETQYF

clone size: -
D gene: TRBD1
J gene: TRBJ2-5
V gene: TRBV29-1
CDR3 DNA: TGCAGCGTTGTGTCAGGGGGTGGTGAGACCCAGTACTTC
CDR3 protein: CSVVSGGGETQYF

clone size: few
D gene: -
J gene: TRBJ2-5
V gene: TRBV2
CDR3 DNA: TGTGCCAGCAGGAGGGGCAGCATAGTTTTCCAAGAGACCCAGTACTTC
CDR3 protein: CASRRGSIVFQETQYF

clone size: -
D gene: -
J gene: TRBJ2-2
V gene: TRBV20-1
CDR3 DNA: TGCAGTGCTAGAGATCTGAAACGGGGAGGCGGGGAGCTGTTTTTT
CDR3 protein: CSARDLKRGGGELFF

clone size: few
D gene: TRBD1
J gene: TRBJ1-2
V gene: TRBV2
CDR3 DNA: TGTGCCTGTTACTGGACAGGCCCCTATGGCTACACCTTC
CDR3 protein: CACYWTGPYGYTF

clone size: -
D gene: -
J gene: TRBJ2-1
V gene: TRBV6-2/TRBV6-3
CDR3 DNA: TGTGCCAGCAGTCCTCAGCCTTGGGAGCAGTTCTTC
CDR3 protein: CASSPQPWEQFF

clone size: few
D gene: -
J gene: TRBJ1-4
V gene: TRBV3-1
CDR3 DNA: TGTGCCAGCAGGCAGGCGGGCTCGCATAATGAAAAACTGTTTTTT
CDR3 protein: CASRQAGSHNEKLFF

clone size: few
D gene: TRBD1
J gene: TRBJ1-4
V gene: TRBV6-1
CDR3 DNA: TGTGCCAGCAGAGAGGGACAGGGGTATGAAAAACTGTTTTTT
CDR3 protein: CASREGQGYEKLFF

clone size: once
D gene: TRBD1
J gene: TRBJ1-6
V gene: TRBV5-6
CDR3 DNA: TGTGCCAGCAGCATCGGGACAGGGTTGAATTCACCCCTCCACTTT
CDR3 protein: CASSIGTGLNSPLHF

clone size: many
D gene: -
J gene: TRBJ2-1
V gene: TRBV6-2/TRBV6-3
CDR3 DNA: TGTGCCAGCAGTTACTCGGGCTTTGGGCCTTACAATGAGCAGTTCTTC
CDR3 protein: CASSYSGFGPYNEQFF

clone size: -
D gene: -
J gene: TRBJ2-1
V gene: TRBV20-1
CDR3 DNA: TGCAGTGCTAGGGGTCGGGGTGGAGCGGTCTCCTACAATGAGCAGTTCTTC
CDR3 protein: CSARGRGGAVSYNEQFF

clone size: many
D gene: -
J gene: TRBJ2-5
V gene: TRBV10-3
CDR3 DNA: TGTGCCATCAGTGAGTCTGGCACCCGTATGGAGACCCAGTACTTC
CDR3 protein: CAISESGTRMETQYF

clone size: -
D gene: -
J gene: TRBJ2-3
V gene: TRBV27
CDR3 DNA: TGTGCCAGCACTATCTCCTTCGGCAGACTCACAGATACGCAGTATTTT
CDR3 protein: CASTISFGRLTDTQYF

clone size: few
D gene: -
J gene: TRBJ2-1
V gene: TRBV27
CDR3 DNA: TGTGCCAGCAGTACCTGGACAGCCTACAATGAGCAGTTCTTC
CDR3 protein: CASSTWTAYNEQFF

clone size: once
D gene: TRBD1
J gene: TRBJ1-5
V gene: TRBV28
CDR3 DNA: TGTGCCAGCAGGTCGACGGGACAGGGGGTTATCAGCAATCAGCCCCAGCATTTT
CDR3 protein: CASRSTGQGVISNQPQHF

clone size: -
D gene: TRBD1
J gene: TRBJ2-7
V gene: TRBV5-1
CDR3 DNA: TGCGCCAGCAGCTTGGCACAGGGGGACTACGAGCAGTACTTC
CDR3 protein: CASSLAQGDYEQYF

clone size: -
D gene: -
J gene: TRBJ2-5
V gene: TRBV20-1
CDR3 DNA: TGCAGTGCTAGGTCGGGGGAAGAGACCCAGTACTTC
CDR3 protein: CSARSGEETQYF

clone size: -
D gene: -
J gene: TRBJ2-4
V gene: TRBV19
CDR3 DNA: TGTGCCAGTAGTCTTTCCGGGACAGCCAAAAACATTCAGTACTTC
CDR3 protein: CASSLSGTAKNIQYF

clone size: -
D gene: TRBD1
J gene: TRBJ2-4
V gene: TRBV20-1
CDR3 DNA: TGCAGTGCTTCACAGGGGGCCAAAAACATTCAGTACTTC
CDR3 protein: CSASQGAKNIQYF

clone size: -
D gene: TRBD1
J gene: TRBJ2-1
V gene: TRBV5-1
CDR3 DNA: TGCGCCAGCGGGATCGGTGGCACAGGGGGCCAGAATGAGCAGTTCTTC
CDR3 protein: CASGIGGTGGQNEQFF

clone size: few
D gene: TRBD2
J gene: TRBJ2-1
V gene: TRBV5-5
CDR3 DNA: TGTGCCAGCAGCTTATCTAGCGGGGGACCTGAGCAGTTCTTC
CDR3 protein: CASSLSSGGPEQFF

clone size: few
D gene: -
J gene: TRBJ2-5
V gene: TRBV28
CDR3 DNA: TGTGCCAGCAGTGCACATTACCAAGAGACCCAGTACTTC
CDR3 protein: CASSAHYQETQYF

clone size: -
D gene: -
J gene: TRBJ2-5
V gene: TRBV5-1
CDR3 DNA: TGCGCCAGCAGCTTGGTCGGGGCGACCCAAGAGACCCAGTACTTC
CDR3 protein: CASSLVGATQETQYF

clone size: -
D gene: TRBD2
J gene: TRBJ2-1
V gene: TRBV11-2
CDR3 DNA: TGTGCCAGCAGCTTTCTTGCGGGGGGCCCGAGGGCCTACAATGAGCAGTTCTTC
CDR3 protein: CASSFLAGGPRAYNEQFF

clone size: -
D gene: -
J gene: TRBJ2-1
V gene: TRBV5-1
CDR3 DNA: TGCGCCAGCAGCTTGGCCTACCTCAATGAGCAGTTCTTC
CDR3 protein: CASSLAYLNEQFF